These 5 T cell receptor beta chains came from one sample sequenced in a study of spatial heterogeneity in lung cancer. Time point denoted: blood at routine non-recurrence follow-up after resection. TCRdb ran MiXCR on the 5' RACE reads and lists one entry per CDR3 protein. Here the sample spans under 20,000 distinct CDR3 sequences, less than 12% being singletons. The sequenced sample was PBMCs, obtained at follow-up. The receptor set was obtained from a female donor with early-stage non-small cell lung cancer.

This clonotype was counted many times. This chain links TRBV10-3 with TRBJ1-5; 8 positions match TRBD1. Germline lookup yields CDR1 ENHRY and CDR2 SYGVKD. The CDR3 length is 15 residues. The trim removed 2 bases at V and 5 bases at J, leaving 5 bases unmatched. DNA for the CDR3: TGTGCCATCAGTGAGCGGGGACAGGTAGATCAGCCCCAGCATTTT. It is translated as CAISERGQVDQPQHF.

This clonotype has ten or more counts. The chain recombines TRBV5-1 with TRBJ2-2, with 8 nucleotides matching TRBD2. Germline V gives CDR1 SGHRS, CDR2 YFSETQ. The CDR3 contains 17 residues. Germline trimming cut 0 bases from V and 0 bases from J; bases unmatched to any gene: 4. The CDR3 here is CASSLAASGSNTGELFF. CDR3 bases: TGCGCCAGCAGCTTGGCGGCTAGCGGGTCGAACACCGGGGAGCTGTTTTTT. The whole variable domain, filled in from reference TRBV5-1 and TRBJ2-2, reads KAGVTQTPRYLIKTRGQQVTLSCSPISGHRSVSWYQQTPGQGLQFLFEYFSETQRNKGNFPGRFSGRQFSNSRSEMNVSTLELGDSALYLCASSLAASGSNTGELFFGEGSRLTVL.

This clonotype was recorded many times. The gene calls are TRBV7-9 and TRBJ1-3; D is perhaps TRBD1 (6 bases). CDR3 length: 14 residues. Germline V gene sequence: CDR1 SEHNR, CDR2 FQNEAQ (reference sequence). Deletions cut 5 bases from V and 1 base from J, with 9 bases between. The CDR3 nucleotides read TGTGCCAGCAGCCCGGGGACATCTGGAAACACCATATATTTT. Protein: CASSPGTSGNTIYF.

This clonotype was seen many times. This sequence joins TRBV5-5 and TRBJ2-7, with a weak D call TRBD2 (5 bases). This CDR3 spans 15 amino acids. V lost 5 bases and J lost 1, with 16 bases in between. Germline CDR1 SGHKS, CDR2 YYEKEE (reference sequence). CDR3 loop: CASRPAPGRSYEQYF. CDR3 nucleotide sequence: TGTGCCAGCAGACCGGCGCCGGGAAGATCCTACGAGCAGTACTTC.

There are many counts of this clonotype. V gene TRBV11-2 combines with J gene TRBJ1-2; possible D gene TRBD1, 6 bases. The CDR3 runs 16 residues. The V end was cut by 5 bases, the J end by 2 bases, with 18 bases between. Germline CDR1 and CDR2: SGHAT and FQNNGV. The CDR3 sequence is CASSPGQSFLNYGYTF. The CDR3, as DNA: TGTGCCAGCAGCCCCGGACAGTCTTTCTTAAACTATGGCTACACCTTC.